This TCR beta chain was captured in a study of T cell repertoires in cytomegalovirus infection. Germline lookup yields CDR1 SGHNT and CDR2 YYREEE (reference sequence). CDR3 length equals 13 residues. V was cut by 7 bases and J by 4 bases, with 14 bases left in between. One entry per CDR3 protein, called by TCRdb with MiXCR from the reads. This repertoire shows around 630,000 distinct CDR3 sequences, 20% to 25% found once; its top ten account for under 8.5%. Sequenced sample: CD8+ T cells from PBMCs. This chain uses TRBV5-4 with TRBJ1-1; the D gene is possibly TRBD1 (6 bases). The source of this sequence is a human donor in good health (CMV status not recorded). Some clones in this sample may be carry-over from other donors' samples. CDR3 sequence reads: CASALQGTTEAFF. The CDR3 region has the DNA TGTGCCAGCGCCTTACAGGGAACCACTGAAGCTTTCTTT.